Following are 32 T cell receptor beta chains from one sample sequenced in a study of shared clonotypes between healthy human individuals. Assay used: immunoSEQ multiplex PCR; TCRdb lists only in-frame clones, some missing. The sample has about 580,000 clones; 95% to 98% are singletons. Naive-designated CD8 cells lacked CD45RO, were positively enriched for CCR7, and omitted terminally differentiated effector memory CD45RA+ cells. Sample: naive CD8+ T cells sorted from blood. The receptors originated from a man aged 25 to 45 in good health.

This chain uses TRBV4-1 with TRBJ2-7; 11 nucleotides match TRBD2. CDR1 MGHRA and CDR2 YSYEKL come from the germline V gene. V was pared by 0 bases and J by 11 bases, with 12 bases of the junction left unmatched. The CDR3 is 16 residues long. For the CDR3, the DNA is TGCGCCAGCAGCCAAGACCACTTGGCTAGCGGGAGGTTGGAGTACTTC. Translation: CASSQDHLASGRLEYF.

V usage is TRBV28 and J usage is TRBJ1-5; possible D gene TRBD1, 5 bases. From germline, CDR1 is MDHEN and CDR2 SYDVKM. Trimming shortened V by 6 bases and J by 6 bases, and 15 bases separated the two germline ends. CDR3 length equals 14 residues. The CDR3 sequence: CASRDTVSGQPQHF. As DNA, the CDR3 is TGTGCCAGCAGGGACACGGTTAGTGGTCAGCCCCAGCATTTT.

V usage is TRBV18 and J usage is TRBJ2-7, with D unclear. V was pared by 2 bases and J by 5 bases, with 13 bases between. Per germline, CDR1 KGHSH and CDR2 LQKENI. The CDR3 extends over 14 amino acids. The CDR3 here is CASSPGQESHEQYF. The CDR3 bases are TGTGCCAGCTCACCAGGTCAGGAATCCCACGAGCAGTACTTC.

The CDR3 coding sequence is TGTGCCACCGTACAGGGGGCCCAAGCTTTCTTT. It is translated as CATVQGAQAFF. The V call is TRBV6-6, the J call TRBJ1-1; 9 bases match TRBD1. Germline V gene data show CDR1 as MNHNY and CDR2 as SVGAGI (reference sequence). This CDR3 is 11 amino acids long. V lost 10 bases and J lost 9; bases outside the gene matches: 6.

V gene TRBV7-6 combines with J gene TRBJ2-1; 7 bases match TRBD2. The germline CDR1 and CDR2 sequences are SGHVS and FNYEAQ. The CDR3 sequence is 15 residues long. V gave up 3 bases and J gave up 3 bases; unmatched junction bases: 5. Here the CDR3 DNA reads TGTGCCAGCAGCTTTGGCGGGAGAAGCTACAATGAGCAGTTCTTC. As protein: CASSFGGRSYNEQFF.

This chain links TRBV5-1 with TRBJ2-1, with 7 bases fitting TRBD1. Germline V gene lookup returns CDR1 SGHRS and CDR2 YFSETQ. The V and J ends lost 4 bases and 0 bases, in that order; junction bases with no gene match: 10. The CDR3 is made up of 17 amino acids. CDR3 in amino acids: CASSTVTGDPSYNEQFF. DNA for the CDR3: TGCGCCAGCAGCACCGTCACAGGGGACCCCTCCTACAATGAGCAGTTCTTC. Looking up the rest from reference TRBV5-1 and TRBJ2-1 gives the full variable domain: KAGVTQTPRYLIKTRGQQVTLSCSPISGHRSVSWYQQTPGQGLQFLFEYFSETQRNKGNFPGRFSGRQFSNSRSEMNVSTLELGDSALYLCASSTVTGDPSYNEQFFGPGTRLTVL.

The chain uses TRBV28 and TRBJ2-7; 9 bases line up with TRBD1. With 4 bases clipped from V and 2 bases from J, the junction kept 12 bases outside the gene matches. Germline assignment: CDR1 MDHEN and CDR2 SYDVKM. The CDR3 spans 17 residues. CDR3 region: CASSSREGQGEPYEQYF. For the CDR3, the DNA is TGTGCCAGCAGTTCACGAGAGGGACAGGGAGAACCCTACGAGCAGTACTTC. Variable domain in full (rest from reference TRBV28 and TRBJ2-7): DVKVTQSSRYLVKRTGEKVFLECVQDMDHENMFWYRQDPGLGLRLIYFSYDVKMKEKGDIPEGYSVSREKKERFSLILESASTNQTSMYLCASSSREGQGEPYEQYFGPGTRLTVT.

The V gene is TRBV10-2, the J gene TRBJ1-2; D unclear. The V end was cut by 8 bases, the J end by 7 bases, with 11 bases between. CDR3 length: 11 residues. Germline CDR1 is WSHSY and CDR2 is SAAADI. The CDR3 DNA reads as TGCGCCAGCTTAGGTTCTGGTGGCTACACCTTC. Its translation: CASLGSGGYTF.

The chain joins TRBV10-3 to TRBJ2-1, with 11 bases that match TRBD2. This CDR3 is built from 15 residues. From germline, CDR1 is ENHRY and CDR2 SYGVKD. The V and J ends lost 7 bases and 5 bases, in that order; junction bases with no gene match: 7. The CDR3 region is CAINQPGLADNEQFF. CDR3 coding DNA: TGTGCCATCAACCAACCGGGACTAGCGGACAATGAGCAGTTCTTC.

This chain connects TRBV29-1 to TRBJ2-7, with 8 positions matching TRBD2. The CDR3 extends over 13 amino acids. Germline CDR1 is SQVTM and CDR2 is ANQGSEA. Trimming removed 2 bases from V and 3 bases from J; junction bases left unmatched: 3. The CDR3 protein is CSVESREGYEQYF. In DNA, the CDR3 is TGCAGCGTTGAAAGCCGGGAGGGCTACGAGCAGTACTTC.

This clone was seen more than once but under ten times. J is TRBJ2-6 and V is TRBV27; D possibly corresponds to TRBD1 (6 bases). Between the trimmed V and J ends, which lost 1 base and 4 bases, there was a span of 11 bases. CDR1 is MNHEY and CDR2 is SMNVEV in the germline V gene (reference sequence). This CDR3 has 16 amino acids. CDR3 sequence reads: CASSLLGHTGANVLTF. The CDR3 nucleotides are TGTGCCAGCAGTTTATTGGGACATACCGGGGCCAACGTCCTGACTTTC.

The gene calls are TRBV7-6 and TRBJ2-1; 11 positions match TRBD2. In germline, CDR1 is SGHVS, CDR2 FNYEAQ. The CDR3 length is 15 residues. The V segment lost 5 bases and the J segment 7 bases; nucleotides outside the gene matches: 7. The CDR3 reads CASSQGLAAYNEQFF. CDR3 nucleotides: TGTGCCAGCAGCCAGGGACTAGCGGCGTATAATGAGCAGTTCTTC.

J is TRBJ2-5 and V is TRBV5-1, with D tentatively TRBD2 (5 bases). The end of the DNA is better explained by TRBJ2-7, so the J call may be wrong. CDR1 and CDR2 from the germline V gene are SGHRS and YFSETQ. The CDR3 has 12 amino acids. CDR3 DNA: TGCGCCAGCATGGGTGAGGGCAGCGAGCAGTACTTC. Translation: CASMGEGSEQYF.

This clone came up once. V gene TRBV28 combines with J gene TRBJ1-1; perhaps TRBD1 as D (5 bases). Germline V lookup: CDR1 MDHEN, CDR2 SYDVKM. The CDR3 has 15 residues. Trimming stripped 7 bases from V and 6 bases from J, with 21 bases between. DNA of the CDR3: TGTGCCAGCACCTCGGGACTTCAAAGTGGGGCTGAAGCTTTCTTT. It codes for CASTSGLQSGAEAFF.

The genes are TRBV9 and TRBJ2-7; 8 nucleotides align to TRBD2. The CDR3 loop spans 14 amino acids. Germline-derived CDR1 and CDR2 are SGDLS and YYNGEE. J gave up 4 bases and V 6 bases, and 9 bases lay outside the gene matches. The CDR3 DNA sequence: TGTGCCAGCAACGAAGGCGGACTAGCTTACGAGCAGTACTTC. Translated: CASNEGGLAYEQYF.

This chain connects TRBV7-6 to TRBJ2-7, with D tentatively TRBD1 or TRBD2 (5 bases each). This CDR3 region has 15 residues. Per germline, CDR1 SGHVS and CDR2 FNYEAQ. V was trimmed by 1 base and J by 8 bases, leaving 18 bases between them. CDR3 loop: CASSLEGRGVGQQYF. The CDR3 coding sequence is TGTGCCAGCAGCTTAGAGGGACGAGGTGTAGGACAGCAGTACTTC.

The chain couples TRBV7-2 to TRBJ2-3, with 8 bases identical to TRBD2. V lost 4 bases, J lost 1 base, and 7 bases stayed unmatched. The germline V gene has CDR1 SGHTA and CDR2 FQGNSA. This CDR3 contains 16 residues. CDR3 amino acids: CASSSIAGSGTDTQYF. The DNA for the CDR3 is TGTGCCAGCAGCTCTATAGCGGGATCGGGCACAGATACGCAGTATTTT.

V usage is TRBV27 and J usage is TRBJ2-7; D remains ambiguous. CDR1 and CDR2 (germline): MNHEY, SMNVEV (reference sequence). V lost 2 bases and J lost 2, with 10 bases in between. This CDR3 region has 14 residues. The CDR3: CASSLIALPYEQYF. The CDR3 bases are TGTGCCAGCAGTTTAATCGCGTTACCCTACGAGCAGTACTTC.

V usage is TRBV9 and J usage is TRBJ2-3; D is perhaps TRBD1 (6 bases). This CDR3 comprises 15 residues. Germline V gene lookup returns CDR1 SGDLS and CDR2 YYNGEE. V was cut by 4 bases and J by 6 bases, with 18 bases left in between. Written as DNA, the CDR3 is TGTGCCAGCAGCTTAGACAGGTCGCGCAGGGATACGCAGTATTTT. This codes for CASSLDRSRRDTQYF.

The chain employs TRBV6-1 and TRBJ2-7, with TRBD2 matching 12 bases. CDR1 is MNHNS and CDR2 is SASEGT in the germline V gene. Germline trimming cut 6 bases from V and 0 bases from J; bases unmatched to any gene: 3. The CDR3 contains 15 residues. The DNA of the CDR3 is TGTGCCAGCAGGGGACTAGCGGGTCGCTCCTACGAGCAGTACTTC. Translation: CASRGLAGRSYEQYF.

The chain uses TRBV30 and TRBJ2-7; 9 positions agree with TRBD2. The CDR3 is 16 amino acids. Per the germline V gene, CDR1 is GTSNPN and CDR2 is SVGIG (reference sequence). J was trimmed by 1 base and V by 0 bases; bases with no gene match: 7. The chain's CDR3 is CAWSVMGLAGSYEQYF. The CDR3 coding sequence is TGTGCCTGGAGTGTAATGGGGCTAGCGGGATCCTACGAGCAGTACTTC.

This CDR3 is CASSSENRVEQYF. Here the CDR3 DNA reads TGTGCCAGCAGCTCCGAAAACAGGGTCGAGCAGTACTTC. V gene TRBV7-9 combines with J gene TRBJ2-7, with a weak D call TRBD1 (6 bases). V lost 4 bases to trimming and J lost 6 bases, with 13 bases between them. The V gene's germline CDR1 is SEHNR and CDR2 FQNEAQ (reference sequence). The CDR3 is made up of 13 amino acids. Together with reference TRBV7-9 and TRBJ2-7, the CDR3 gives the full variable domain: DTGVSQNPRHKITKRGQNVTFRCDPISEHNRLYWYRQTLGQGPEFLTYFQNEAQLEKSRLLSDRFSAERPKGSFSTLEIQRTEQGDSAMYLCASSSENRVEQYFGPGTRLTVT.

The chain joins TRBV7-9 to TRBJ1-2, with a weak D call TRBD1 (5 bases). Trimming took off 6 bases at V and 1 base at J, with 21 bases between the two ends. Germline assignment: CDR1 SEHNR and CDR2 FQNEAQ (reference sequence). The length of the CDR3 is 17 residues. DNA of the CDR3: TGTGCCAGCAGTCCCGGCGCGGGGGACGTATATAACTATGGCTACACCTTC. Encoded protein: CASSPGAGDVYNYGYTF.

This chain links TRBV11-3 with TRBJ2-5, with D perhaps matching TRBD1 (6 bases). V was clipped by 6 bases and J by 5 bases, with 19 bases between them. Germline V gene lookup returns CDR1 SGHNT and CDR2 YENEEA. The CDR3 sequence is 15 residues long. The CDR3 reads CASSPSQTGIETQYF. The CDR3 DNA reads TGTGCCAGCAGTCCCTCCCAGACAGGAATCGAGACCCAGTACTTC.

The CDR3, as DNA: TGCGCCAGCAGCCAAGAAGAGGTAGGCGTTATGAACACTGAAGCTTTCTTT. Protein product: CASSQEEVGVMNTEAFF. This chain uses TRBV4-3 with TRBJ1-1; no definite D call. The CDR3 is 17 amino acids. Germline CDR1 and CDR2: LGHNA and YSLEER. V lost 0 bases and J lost 0, with 14 bases in between.

The chain is built from TRBV6-5 and TRBJ1-4; 10 bases line up with TRBD1. The CDR3 has 13 amino acids. CDR1 MNHEY and CDR2 SVGAGI come from the germline V gene. V shed 8 bases and J 8 bases; nucleotides not matched to a gene: 5. The CDR3 is CASRGTGAEKLFF. CDR3 nucleotides: TGTGCCAGCCGGGGGACAGGGGCCGAAAAACTGTTTTTT.

The chain joins TRBV6-5 to TRBJ2-1; D may be TRBD2 (7 bases). Germline CDR1 and CDR2: MNHEY and SVGAGI. Trimming took 5 bases from V and 8 from J, leaving 19 bases between them. CDR3 length: 15 amino acids. CDR3 coding DNA: TGTGCCAGCAGTCCTCCGGGGGGCCGCGTCGATGAGCAGTTCTTC. Amino acid sequence: CASSPPGGRVDEQFF.

This clone was recorded only once. This rearrangement joins TRBV28 to TRBJ2-7; D possibly corresponds to TRBD1 (5 bases). The V gene lost 4 bases and the J gene lost 3 bases, with 10 bases spanning the gap. This CDR3 comprises 13 residues. Per germline, CDR1 MDHEN and CDR2 SYDVKM. The CDR3 region has the DNA TGTGCCAGCAGTTCCCGGACATACTACGAGCAGTACTTC. Translation: CASSSRTYYEQYF.

The genes are TRBV11-2 and TRBJ2-4; 10 nucleotides agree with TRBD2. V shed 1 base, J shed 4 bases, and the junction held 7 bases outside the gene matches. The CDR3 runs to 17 residues. Germline loops: CDR1 SGHAT, CDR2 FQNNGV. The CDR3 reads CASSLVQTSGPKNIQYF. CDR3 DNA sequence: TGTGCCAGCAGCTTAGTTCAGACTAGCGGGCCTAAAAACATTCAGTACTTC.

This chain connects TRBV11-2 to TRBJ2-1, with a possible D match to TRBD2 (5 bases). Trimming cost V 7 bases and J 1 base, with 17 bases left between them. The CDR3 is 16 residues long. In germline, CDR1 is SGHAT, CDR2 FQNNGV. This CDR3 is CASTESGKGSYNEQFF. The CDR3 bases are TGTGCCAGCACCGAGTCCGGGAAGGGTTCCTACAATGAGCAGTTCTTC.

The chain uses TRBV7-9 and TRBJ2-7, with D possibly called TRBD1 or TRBD2 (6 bases each). Trimming left V 1 base short and J 3 bases short, with 13 bases between. This CDR3 contains 15 residues. Germline V gene sequence: CDR1 SEHNR, CDR2 FQNEAQ (reference sequence). The chain's CDR3 is CASSLVMEGDYEQYF. CDR3 nucleotide sequence: TGTGCCAGCAGCTTAGTTATGGAGGGGGACTACGAGCAGTACTTC.

This clone has only one observation. This sequence joins TRBV15 and TRBJ2-1; tentative D call: TRBD1 (5 bases). Germline loops: CDR1 LNHNV, CDR2 YYDKDF (reference sequence). Trimming left V 2 bases short and J 6 bases short, with 17 bases between. The CDR3 length is 16 residues. This CDR3 is CATSRSGAPLGNEQFF. CDR3 coding DNA: TGTGCCACCAGCAGATCTGGGGCTCCCCTAGGCAATGAGCAGTTCTTC.